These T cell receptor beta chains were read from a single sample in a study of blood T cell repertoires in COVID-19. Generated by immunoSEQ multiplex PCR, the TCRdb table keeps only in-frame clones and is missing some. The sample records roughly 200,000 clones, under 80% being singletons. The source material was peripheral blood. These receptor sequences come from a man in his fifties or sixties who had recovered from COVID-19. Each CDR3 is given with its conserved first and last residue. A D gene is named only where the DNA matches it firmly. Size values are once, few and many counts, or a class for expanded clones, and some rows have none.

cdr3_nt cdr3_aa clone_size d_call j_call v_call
TGTGCCAGCTCCGAGCCCACAGGTGGTGAGCAGTACTTC CASSEPTGGEQYF . . TRBJ2-7 TRBV18
TGTGCCAGTAGTATTTTCACAGGGAGCGGCGACACTGAAGCTTTCTTT CASSIFTGSGDTEAFF few . TRBJ1-1 TRBV19
TGTGCCAGCAGTGAGAGCGGGAGCTCAGATACGCAGTATTTT CASSESGSSDTQYF . TRBD2 TRBJ2-3 TRBV6-1
TGCGCCAGCAGCTTGAGTACTCCTTCCGAGCAGTACTTC CASSLSTPSEQYF . . TRBJ2-7 TRBV5-1
TGTGCCAGCACCGATTCGACTAGCGGGATCTACGAGCAGTACTTC CASTDSTSGIYEQYF . TRBD2 TRBJ2-7 TRBV28
TGTGCCTGGAGTGGGAGCTCCTACAATGAGCAGTTCTTC CAWSGSSYNEQFF . . TRBJ2-1 TRBV30
TGTGCCAGCAGCTGGCAGGGAGGAGAAAAACTGTTTTTT CASSWQGGEKLFF . . TRBJ1-4 TRBV7-9
TGTGCCAGTAGTATATCCGTGAACACTGAAGCTTTCTTT CASSISVNTEAFF . . TRBJ1-1 TRBV19
TGCGCCAGCAGCTTGGATCCAGGGTCCGCAATCGACAATGAGCAGTTCTTC CASSLDPGSAIDNEQFF . . TRBJ2-1 TRBV5-1
TGTGCCTGGGACACCTCCTACGAGCAGTACTTC CAWDTSYEQYF . . TRBJ2-7 TRBV30
TGCGCCAGCAGCCAAGATGCCACTTTGGCGGATGGAAGTGGTACGCAGTATTTT CASSQDATLADGSGTQYF . . TRBJ2-3 TRBV4-3
TGTGCCGGAGGGAGCGAGCATAGCAATCAGCCCCAGCATTTT CAGGSEHSNQPQHF few . TRBJ1-5 TRBV19
TGTGCCAGTAGTACGACAGGTCTGGGGGAGACCCAGTACTTC CASSTTGLGETQYF . . TRBJ2-5 TRBV19
TGTGCCAGTACCGAACTAGCGGGCTTAGGAGAGCAGTACTTC CASTELAGLGEQYF . TRBD2 TRBJ2-7 TRBV19
TGTGCCAGCAGCTTAGTGTTTAGCGGGAGTCACAATGAGCAGTTCTTC CASSLVFSGSHNEQFF . TRBD2 TRBJ2-1 TRBV7-2
TGTGCCAGTAGTCCCGGGACTGTCGGGTACACTGAAGCTTTCTTT CASSPGTVGYTEAFF . . TRBJ1-1 TRBV19
TGTGCCAGCAGCTTGGATGCGGCGGGAGGGGTGGGAGATACGCAGTATTTT CASSLDAAGGVGDTQYF . TRBD2 TRBJ2-3 TRBV5-4
TGTGCCAGCAGCCAACAGGGAAGAAACTTT CASSQQGRNF . . TRBJ1-4 TRBV27
TGTGCCAGCAGCTTTTCACTAGCGGGGGAGCAGTTCTTC CASSFSLAGEQFF . TRBD2 TRBJ2-1 TRBV7-2
TGTGCCAGCAGTGGAGGACAGGGAGTTTTGAAAGGCTACACCTTC CASSGGQGVLKGYTF . TRBD1 TRBJ1-2 TRBV6-4
TGTGCCATAAGGACGGGAGTCAATCAGCCCCAGCATTTT CAIRTGVNQPQHF once . TRBJ1-5 TRBV10-3
TGCGCCAGCAGCCAAGGACATTCTCCGGTCACAGATACGCAGTATTTT CASSQGHSPVTDTQYF . . TRBJ2-3 TRBV4-3
TGTGCCAGCAGGACGGACAGTGTATACTACGAGCAGTACTTC CASRTDSVYYEQYF . . TRBJ2-7 TRBV11-2
TGTGCCAGCAGGATGGGGACAGGCACAGATACGCAGTATTTT CASRMGTGTDTQYF few TRBD1 TRBJ2-3 TRBV3-1/TRBV3-2
TGTGCCAGCAGTGAAACTGAGTATCAGCCCCAGCATTTT CASSETEYQPQHF few . TRBJ1-5 TRBV6-1
TGTGCCAGCAGCTTGGGGCGCGTGGAGGGGAGGACGCAGTATTTT CASSLGRVEGRTQYF . . TRBJ2-3 TRBV5-4
TGTGCCAGCAGGCCCCCCTGGGGCGGTTATGGCTACACCTTC CASRPPWGGYGYTF . . TRBJ1-2 TRBV28
TGTGCCAGCAGCTTGAGCCAACTGAACACTGAAGCTTTCTTT CASSLSQLNTEAFF . . TRBJ1-1 TRBV5-4
TGCGCCAGCAGCCAAGAGGGCAGGGTTTATGAAAAACTGTTTTTT CASSQEGRVYEKLFF . . TRBJ1-4 TRBV4-1